What follows are 3 T cell receptor beta chains derived from one specimen sequenced in a study of control samples from healthy donors and cancer patients. The data were produced by immunoSEQ multiplex PCR, yet TCRdb's version contains in-frame clones alone and is incomplete. Of fewer than 150,000 clones in the sample, roughly 90% are singletons; the top ten hold around 7.9%. What was sequenced was blood. These receptors all come from a man between 18 and 35 years old in good health.

The rearrangement uses TRBV27 and TRBJ1-2; no clear D gene. The CDR3 runs 17 residues. Trimming left V 2 bases short and J 0 bases short, with 16 bases between. From germline, CDR1 is MNHEY and CDR2 SMNVEV (reference sequence). CDR3 nucleotides: TGTGCCAGCAGTTTAAGTGGCTCAGGCAAATCTAACTATGGCTACACCTTC. Its translation: CASSLSGSGKSNYGYTF.

DNA of the CDR3: TGTGCCACCAGTGATTCCCGGGACAGGGTAAGTCCGTTCTTC. Its protein product is CATSDSRDRVSPFF. The chain uses TRBV24-1 and TRBJ2-1; 9 nucleotides match TRBD1. Looked up from germline, CDR1 is KGHDR and CDR2 is SFDVKD. Trimming removed 2 bases from V and 15 bases from J; junction bases left unmatched: 10. The CDR3 runs 14 residues.

A single count supports this clone. The J gene is TRBJ1-1, the V gene TRBV12-3 or TRBV12-4; no definite D call. Trimming shortened V by 6 bases and J by 5 bases, and 7 bases separated the two germline ends. CDR3 length equals 11 residues. CDR3 region: CASSLGTEAFF. For the CDR3, the DNA is TGTGCCAGCAGCCTTGGGACTGAAGCTTTCTTT.